Below are 2 T cell receptor beta chains sequenced from a single sample in a study of shared clonotypes between healthy human individuals. Produced via immunoSEQ multiplex PCR; TCRdb's table is partial and in-frame only. The sample records roughly 2.1 million clones, roughly 91% being singletons. Terminally differentiated effector memory CD45RA+ cells were excluded by CCR7 positive selection of CD45RO-negative cells. The sample comprised naive CD8+ T cells from PBMCs. All receptors derive from a man aged 18 to 29 in good health. Some clones in this sample may be carry-over from other donors' samples.

The chain recombines TRBV5-6 with TRBJ1-1; D gene uncertain. V lost 7 bases, J lost 0 bases, and 13 bases lay in between. This CDR3 is 14 amino acids long. Germline CDR1 and CDR2: SGHDT and YYEEEE. In nucleotides, the CDR3 is TGTGCCAGCGGAGTAGGCCGGATGAACACTGAAGCTTTCTTT. It codes for CASGVGRMNTEAFF.

The CDR3 loop is CASSTATGMGGELFF. DNA for the CDR3: TGTGCCAGCAGCACAGCTACAGGGATGGGCGGGGAGCTGTTTTTT. J is TRBJ2-2 and V is TRBV11-3; TRBD1 might be the D (6 bases). The V gene lost 5 bases and the J gene lost 7 bases, with 17 bases spanning the gap. The CDR3 consists of 15 residues. CDR1 is SGHNT, CDR2 YENEEA, per germline.